This T cell receptor beta chain came from a study of T-cell memory formation after mild COVID-19. Background on the study: Largely donor-specific TCR clusters were found.

The CDR3 consists of 15 residues. Between the trimmed V and J ends, which lost 0 bases and 0 bases, there was a span of 9 bases. Germline V gene lookup returns CDR1 LGHDT and CDR2 YNNKEL (reference sequence). TCRdb ran MiXCR on the 5' RACE reads and lists one entry per CDR3 protein. The sample lists more than 25,000 distinct CDR3 sequences, around 7.2% occurring once. This clonotype was counted ten times or more. The chain employs TRBV3-1 and TRBJ2-7, with a weak D call TRBD1 (5 bases). The clonotype originates from an adult woman who had mild COVID-19 (a few samples of this study predate the infection). Cell type and time point are not known. The sequencing input was PBMCs or a T cell subset sorted from them (not recorded which). The CDR3 DNA reads TGTGCCAGCAGCCAAGACAGGGCCTCCTCCTACGAGCAGTACTTC. Encoded protein: CASSQDRASSYEQYF.